Below are 3 T cell receptor beta chains sequenced from a single sample in a study of radiotherapy plus CTLA-4 blockade in lung cancer. TCRdb's table, derived via immunoSEQ multiplex PCR, lists solely in-frame clones and lacks some. Of 20,000 or so clones in the sample, around 86% are singletons; the top ten hold around 24%. The sequencing used peripheral blood, collected from a patient treated with radiotherapy plus ipilimumab. These receptors came from a human donor with non-small cell lung cancer whose response to radiotherapy plus ipilimumab could not be evaluated.

This clone was seen a handful of times. The gene calls are TRBV4-1 and TRBJ2-7; 10 bases match TRBD1. This CDR3 region has 15 residues. The junction had 4 bases not matched to a gene; V was cut back by 4 bases and J by 1 base. From germline, CDR1 is MGHRA and CDR2 YSYEKL. The CDR3 nucleotides are TGCGCCAGCAGCCTAAGACAGGGGGCATCCTACGAGCAGTACTTC. It translates to CASSLRQGASYEQYF.

This rearrangement joins TRBV19 to TRBJ2-2, with 7 bases matching TRBD2. With V trimmed by 6 bases and J by 1 base, 5 bases remained unmatched. Germline V gene sequence: CDR1 LNHDA, CDR2 SQIVND (reference sequence). The CDR3 spans 15 residues. In nucleotides, the CDR3 is TGTGCCAGTAGGGCCCCGGGAGGGAACACCGGGGAGCTGTTTTTT. It codes for CASRAPGGNTGELFF.

The chain has TRBV10-2 and TRBJ1-5; tentatively, D is TRBD1 (6 bases). V lost 0 bases to trimming and J lost 6 bases, with 12 bases between them. The CDR3 length is 15 residues. Germline CDR1 is WSHSY and CDR2 is SAAADI. CDR3 sequence: CASSESRQGFQPQHF. The CDR3 DNA reads as TGCGCCAGCAGTGAGTCGCGGCAGGGGTTTCAGCCCCAGCATTTT.